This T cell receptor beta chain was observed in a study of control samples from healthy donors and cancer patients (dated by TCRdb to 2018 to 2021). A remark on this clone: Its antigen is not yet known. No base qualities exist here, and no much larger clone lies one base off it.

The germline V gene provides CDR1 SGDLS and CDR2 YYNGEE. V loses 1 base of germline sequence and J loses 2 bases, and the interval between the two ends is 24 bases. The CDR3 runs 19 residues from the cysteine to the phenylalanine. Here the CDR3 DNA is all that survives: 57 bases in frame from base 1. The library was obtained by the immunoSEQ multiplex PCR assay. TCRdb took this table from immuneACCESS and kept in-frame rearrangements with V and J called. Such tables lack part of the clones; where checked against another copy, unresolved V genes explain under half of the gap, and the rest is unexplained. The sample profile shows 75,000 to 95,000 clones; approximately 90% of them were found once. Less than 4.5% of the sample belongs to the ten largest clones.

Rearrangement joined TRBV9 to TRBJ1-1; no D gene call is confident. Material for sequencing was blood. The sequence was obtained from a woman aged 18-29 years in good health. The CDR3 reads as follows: CASSVRAEGHTGHNTEAFF. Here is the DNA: TGTGCCAGCAGCGTACGAGCAGAGGGCCATACCGGCCATAACACTGAAGCTTTCTTT.